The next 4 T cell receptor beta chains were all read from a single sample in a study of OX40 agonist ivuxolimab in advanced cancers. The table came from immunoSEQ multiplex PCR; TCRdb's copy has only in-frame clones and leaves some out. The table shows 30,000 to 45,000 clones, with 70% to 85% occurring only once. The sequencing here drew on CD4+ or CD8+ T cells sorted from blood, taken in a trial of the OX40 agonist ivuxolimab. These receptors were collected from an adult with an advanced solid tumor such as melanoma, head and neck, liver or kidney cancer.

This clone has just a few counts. For the CDR3, the DNA is TGCGCCAGCAGCCAAGAGGTGCAAGGGGCTGAAGGCTACACCTTC. It codes for CASSQEVQGAEGYTF. The chain has TRBV4-1 and TRBJ1-2, with D maybe TRBD1 (5 bases). This CDR3 is built from 15 residues. Trimming pared 0 bases from V and 8 bases from J, leaving 16 bases between. Germline assignment: CDR1 MGHRA and CDR2 YSYEKL.

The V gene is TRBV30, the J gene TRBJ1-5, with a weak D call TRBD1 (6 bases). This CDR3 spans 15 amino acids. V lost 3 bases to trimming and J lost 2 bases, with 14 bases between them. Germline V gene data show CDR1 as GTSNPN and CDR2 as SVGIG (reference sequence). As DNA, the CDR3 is TGTGCCTGGAGGGGGGGAGGGGGGGGCAATCAGCCCCAGCATTTT. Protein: CAWRGGGGGNQPQHF.

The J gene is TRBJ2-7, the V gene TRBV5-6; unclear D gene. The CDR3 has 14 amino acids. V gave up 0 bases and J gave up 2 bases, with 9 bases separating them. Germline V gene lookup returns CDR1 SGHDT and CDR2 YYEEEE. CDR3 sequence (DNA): TGTGCCAGCAGCTTGGCGACCCTGACCTACGAGCAGTACTTC. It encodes CASSLATLTYEQYF.

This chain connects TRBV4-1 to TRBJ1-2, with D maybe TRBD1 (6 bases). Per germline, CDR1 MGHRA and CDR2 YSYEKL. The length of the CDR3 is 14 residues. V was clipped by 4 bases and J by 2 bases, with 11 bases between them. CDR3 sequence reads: CASSPEGTNYGYTF. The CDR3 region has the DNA TGCGCCAGCAGCCCTGAGGGGACAAACTATGGCTACACCTTC.